Included here is one TCR beta chain sequence, with context. This entry comes from a study of blood T cell repertoires in COVID-19. Study information: There were acute and convalescent COVID-19 samples, and they came from the United States, Italy and Spain.

Libraries were prepared by immunoSEQ multiplex PCR; TCRdb keeps only in-frame clonotypes and omits some of them. The repertoire holds 90,000 or so clones, 85% seen once, with about 4% in the top ten. The germline V gene has CDR1 SGHRS and CDR2 YFSETQ. V dropped 0 bases and J dropped 2 bases, with 8 bases sitting between them. This CDR3 is built from 14 residues. The clonotype was recovered from a man aged 60 to 69 with acute or convalescent COVID-19. The chain links TRBV5-1 to TRBJ1-1, with D tentatively TRBD1 (6 bases). Sequencing was carried out using peripheral blood. The CDR3 loop is CASSLGDTNTEAFF. The CDR3 DNA sequence: TGCGCCAGCAGCTTGGGGGACACAAACACTGAAGCTTTCTTT.